A single sample gave rise to the 31 T cell receptor beta chains below, sequenced in a study of OX40 agonist ivuxolimab in advanced cancers. Only in-frame clones appear in the TCRdb table, and some are missing; sequencing was by immunoSEQ multiplex PCR. The table records 75,000 to 90,000 clones, more than 70% of them present only once. The material was CD4+ or CD8+ T cells sorted from blood, obtained in a trial of the OX40 agonist ivuxolimab. The receptors originated from an adult with an advanced solid tumor such as melanoma, head and neck, liver or kidney cancer.

This chain links TRBV15 with TRBJ2-1; TRBD2 matches 7 bases. V lost 6 bases, J lost 4 bases, and 9 bases stayed unmatched. Germline lookup yields CDR1 LNHNV and CDR2 YYDKDF (reference sequence). The CDR3 covers 15 residues. Here the CDR3 reads CATRSGGSEYNEQFF. For the CDR3, the DNA is TGTGCCACCAGGAGCGGCGGGAGCGAGTACAATGAGCAGTTCTTC.

About this clone: This same CDR3 is encoded by further DNA sequences in the sample. The chain recombines TRBV6-1 with TRBJ2-7; TRBD2 is a possible D gene (5 bases). Germline V CDR1 and CDR2: MNHNS, SASEGT. This CDR3 has 13 residues. V gave up 6 bases and J gave up 3 bases, with 12 bases separating them. CDR3: CASSRDPRYEQYF. The CDR3 DNA reads as TGTGCCAGCAGCCGGGATCCCCGCTACGAGCAGTACTTC.

The count of this clone is one. The genes are TRBV5-5 and TRBJ2-7; D call uncertain. Trimming left V 4 bases short and J 6 bases short, with 14 bases between. This CDR3 has 13 amino acids. Germline values: CDR1 SGHKS, CDR2 YYEKEE (reference sequence). The CDR3 spells CASSPRIGLEQYF. The CDR3 coding sequence is TGTGCCAGCAGCCCCCGAATAGGGCTCGAGCAGTACTTC.

This clone was recorded only once. CDR3 in amino acids: CASRYRGRDEKLFF. CDR3 coding DNA: TGCGCCAGCAGGTACAGGGGGCGAGATGAAAAACTGTTTTTT. The chain is built from TRBV23-1 and TRBJ1-4; 9 bases agree with TRBD1. TRBV23-1 is an open reading frame whose function is uncertain. CDR3 size: 14 residues. The ends lost 6 bases at V and 6 bases at J; junction bases unmatched: 5.

This CDR3 reads CASRDLAGVGEQYF. As DNA, the CDR3 is TGTGCCAGCAGGGACCTAGCGGGAGTGGGCGAGCAGTACTTC. The gene calls are TRBV28 and TRBJ2-7; 10 bases agree with TRBD2. V was pared by 6 bases and J by 6 bases, with 8 bases of the junction left unmatched. Germline V gene lookup returns CDR1 MDHEN and CDR2 SYDVKM. The CDR3 consists of 14 residues.

The gene calls are TRBV6-1 and TRBJ2-7; perhaps TRBD1 as D (6 bases). Between the trimmed V and J ends, which lost 4 bases and 1 base, there was a span of 8 bases. In germline, CDR1 is MNHNS, CDR2 SASEGT. The CDR3 totals 13 residues. CDR3 coding DNA: TGTGCCAGCAGTGTCACAGGGTCCTACGAGCAGTACTTC. This sequence encodes CASSVTGSYEQYF.

In its sample, this clone was seen once. This chain connects TRBV28 to TRBJ2-7, with D maybe TRBD1 (6 bases). The germline gives CDR1 MDHEN, CDR2 SYDVKM. V was pared by 5 bases and J by 6 bases, with 23 bases between. The CDR3 contains 16 residues. The CDR3 region is CASSRIDRIGNCEQYF. CDR3 sequence (DNA): TGTGCCAGCAGTAGAATCGACAGGATTGGTAATTGCGAGCAGTACTTC.

V gene TRBV28 combines with J gene TRBJ1-5; 8 nucleotides match TRBD1. The germline gives CDR1 MDHEN, CDR2 SYDVKM. The CDR3 contains 14 residues. V dropped 1 base and J dropped 9; count of bases not matched to a gene: 5. CDR3 sequence reads: CASSLSWTGRPQHF. In nucleotides, the CDR3 is TGTGCCAGCAGTTTATCGTGGACAGGGAGGCCCCAGCATTTT.

J is TRBJ2-7 and V is TRBV5-4, with D perhaps matching TRBD1 (6 bases). V was shortened by 0 bases and J by 6 bases, with 13 bases between the two germline ends. Looked up from germline, CDR1 is SGHNT and CDR2 is YYREEE (reference sequence). The CDR3 is 14 amino acids. Here the CDR3 DNA reads TGTGCCAGCAGCTTGGACAGGGTCGGTGGCGAGCAGTACTTC. As protein: CASSLDRVGGEQYF.

The chain is built from TRBV2 and TRBJ1-3; 8 bases match TRBD1. V lost 6 bases, J lost 2 bases, and 6 bases stayed unmatched. Germline-derived CDR1 and CDR2 are SNHLY and FYNNEI. The CDR3 consists of 15 residues. CDR3 loop: CASSDSRGPGNTIYF. The DNA for the CDR3 is TGTGCCAGCAGCGATTCCAGGGGGCCTGGAAACACCATATATTTT. Full variable domain (rest looked up from reference TRBV2 and TRBJ1-3): EPEVTQTPSHQVTQMGQEVILRCVPISNHLYFYWYRQILGQKVEFLVSFYNNEISEKSEIFDDQFSVERPDGSNFTLKIRSTKLEDSAMYFCASSDSRGPGNTIYFGEGSWLTVV.

V gene TRBV4-1 combines with J gene TRBJ1-6; D possibly corresponds to TRBD1 (6 bases). The CDR3 is 17 residues long. Deletions cut 2 bases from V and 2 bases from J, with 13 bases between. Germline CDR1 reads MGHRA; CDR2 reads YSYEKL. DNA of the CDR3: TGCGCCAGCAGCCAACCCACAGGGTGGCCCTATAATTCACCCCTCCACTTT. Residues: CASSQPTGWPYNSPLHF.

The chain uses TRBV21-1 and TRBJ1-4; TRBD1 is taken as the D call from the table, unchecked against the DNA. TRBV21-1 counts as a pseudogene. CDR3 length: 14 residues. CDR3 coding DNA: TGTGCCAGCAGCAAGGCAGGCCGGAATGAAAAACTGTTTTTT. As protein: CASSKAGRNEKLFF.

The V gene is TRBV5-6, the J gene TRBJ2-1, with 8 positions matching TRBD2. CDR3 length: 17 residues. Losses at the gene ends were 4 bases for V and 6 bases for J; bases not matched to a gene: 15. Germline lookup yields CDR1 SGHDT and CDR2 YYEEEE. The CDR3 loop is CASSELGGSGGFNEQFF. The CDR3 DNA reads TGTGCCAGCAGCGAACTCGGGGGGAGCGGGGGTTTCAATGAGCAGTTCTTC.

The rearrangement uses TRBV4-2 and TRBJ2-5; 10 nucleotides match TRBD2. CDR3 length: 18 amino acids. Germline V lookup: CDR1 LGHNA, CDR2 YNFKEQ. V gave up 0 bases and J gave up 2 bases; unmatched junction bases: 9. The CDR3 loop is CASSQERIGLAEQETQYF. The CDR3 region has the DNA TGTGCCAGCAGCCAAGAGAGGATTGGACTAGCGGAACAAGAGACCCAGTACTTC.

The chain joins TRBV13 to TRBJ1-2; D unresolved. V lost 0 bases, J lost 2 bases, and 7 bases lay in between. The CDR3 has 14 amino acids. Per germline, CDR1 PRHDT and CDR2 FYEKMQ (reference sequence). The CDR3 region is CASSLGVTNYGYTF. The DNA for the CDR3 is TGTGCCAGCAGCTTAGGTGTGACCAACTATGGCTACACCTTC.

This chain connects TRBV4-1 to TRBJ1-2; 7 nucleotides align to TRBD1. This CDR3 comprises 14 residues. CDR1 is MGHRA, CDR2 YSYEKL, per germline. V shed 5 bases and J 7 bases; nucleotides not matched to a gene: 10. The CDR3 coding sequence is TGCGCCAGCAGCAGACAGGGACCGGCGGGTGGCTACACCTTC. Encoded protein: CASSRQGPAGGYTF.

This chain connects TRBV28 to TRBJ1-5, with D maybe TRBD1 (5 bases). Germline V lookup: CDR1 MDHEN, CDR2 SYDVKM. The CDR3 sequence is 16 residues long. The V and J ends lost 3 bases and 7 bases respectively, with 19 bases between them. CDR3: CASSFNGGAGDQPQHF. CDR3 bases: TGTGCCAGCAGTTTCAACGGAGGGGCGGGGGACCAGCCCCAGCATTTT.

The chain recombines TRBV4-1 with TRBJ2-6; 9 bases map to TRBD1. With 4 bases clipped from V and 0 bases from J, the junction kept 4 bases outside the gene matches. Germline V gene lookup returns CDR1 MGHRA and CDR2 YSYEKL. The CDR3 has 17 residues. This chain's CDR3 is CASSLSTGGSGANVLTF. The CDR3 nucleotides read TGCGCCAGCAGCCTTTCGACAGGGGGCTCTGGGGCCAACGTCCTGACTTTC.

This rearrangement joins TRBV9 to TRBJ2-2; D unclear. Germline CDR1 reads SGDLS; CDR2 reads YYNGEE. The CDR3 is 12 amino acids. V gave up 1 base and J gave up 2 bases, with 0 bases separating them. CDR3 in amino acids: CASSVNTGELFF. The CDR3 DNA is TGTGCCAGCAGCGTAAACACCGGGGAGCTGTTTTTT. Combining the CDR3 with reference TRBV9 and TRBJ2-2 gives the whole variable domain DSGVTQTPKHLITATGQRVTLRCSPRSGDLSVYWYQQSLDQGLQFLIQYYNGEERAKGNILERFSAQQFPDLHSELNLSSLELGDSALYFCASSVNTGELFFGEGSRLTVL.

This clone has a handful of counts. The chain joins TRBV18 to TRBJ1-2, with D possibly TRBD1 on 5 matching bases. The germline V gene encodes CDR1 KGHSH and CDR2 LQKENI. This CDR3 has 13 amino acids. V was shortened by 2 bases and J by 4 bases, with 8 bases between the two germline ends. The CDR3, as DNA: TGTGCCAGCTCACCAGGGGCTAGCTATGGCTACACCTTC. Protein sequence: CASSPGASYGYTF.

The V gene is TRBV28, the J gene TRBJ1-4; 9 bases match TRBD1. CDR3 length: 13 amino acids. With 10 bases clipped from V and 10 bases from J, the junction kept 10 bases outside the gene matches. Germline V gene data show CDR1 as MDHEN and CDR2 as SYDVKM. CDR3 sequence reads: CATRQQGALKLFF. The CDR3 nucleotides read TGTGCCACCCGCCAACAGGGGGCGCTAAAACTGTTTTTT.

The chain employs TRBV19 and TRBJ2-3; D is ambiguous. CDR1 is LNHDA, CDR2 SQIVND, per germline (reference sequence). The V end was cut by 0 bases, the J end by 1 base, with 8 bases between. This CDR3 region has 15 residues. The CDR3 sequence is CASSIDPGGTDTQYF. In DNA form, the CDR3 reads TGTGCCAGTAGTATAGATCCTGGGGGCACAGATACGCAGTATTTT.

DNA of the CDR3: TGTGCCAGCAGCTTTGGGATCAACACTGAAGCTTTCTTT. It specifies CASSFGINTEAFF. The chain has TRBV7-8 and TRBJ1-1, with no clear D. V gave up 3 bases and J gave up 2 bases, with 7 bases separating them. The germline CDR1 and CDR2 sequences are SGHVS and FQNEAQ. The CDR3 length is 13 residues. Variable domain in full (rest from reference TRBV7-8 and TRBJ1-1): GAGVSQSPRYKVAKRGQDVALRCDPISGHVSLFWYQQALGQGPEFLTYFQNEAQLDKSGLPSDRFFAERPEGSVSTLKIQRTQQEDSAVYLCASSFGINTEAFFGQGTRLTVV.

The chain recombines TRBV18 with TRBJ2-7; 9 nucleotides align to TRBD1. V was clipped by 3 bases and J by 4 bases; unmatched bases: 4. Germline values: CDR1 KGHSH, CDR2 LQKENI. The CDR3 is made up of 14 amino acids. The CDR3 DNA is TGTGCCAGCTCACCTTCGGGACAGGGATACGAGCAGTACTTC. Its protein is CASSPSGQGYEQYF.

The chain links TRBV19 to TRBJ2-5; 8 bases are a match to TRBD2. The J segment lost 5 bases and the V segment lost 6 bases, leaving 8 bases of the junction unmatched. From germline, CDR1 is LNHDA and CDR2 SQIVND (reference sequence). This CDR3 comprises 14 residues. The CDR3 loop reads CASSAGGAYETQYF. CDR3 in DNA: TGTGCCAGTAGCGCCGGGGGGGCCTATGAGACCCAGTACTTC.

The chain couples TRBV11-3 to TRBJ2-7; maybe TRBD2 (5 bases). This CDR3 comprises 17 residues. V lost 0 bases, J lost 2 bases, and 17 bases lay in between. CDR1 SGHNT and CDR2 YENEEA come from the germline V gene. CDR3 in DNA: TGTGCCAGCAGCTTAGACCTCCGGGAAGGAGGAGCCTACGAGCAGTACTTC. It translates to CASSLDLREGGAYEQYF.

The chain recombines TRBV6-1 with TRBJ2-7; D not certain. The CDR3 loop spans 13 amino acids. Germline V lookup: CDR1 MNHNS, CDR2 SASEGT. Trimming pared 7 bases from V and 2 bases from J, leaving 12 bases between. CDR3 protein: CASMRSKAYEQYF. Written as DNA, the CDR3 is TGTGCCAGCATGCGTAGTAAGGCCTACGAGCAGTACTTC.

This chain uses TRBV6-5 with TRBJ1-3; D is perhaps TRBD1 (5 bases). The CDR3 length is 14 residues. Germline-derived CDR1 and CDR2 are MNHEY and SVGAGI. V lost 6 bases to trimming and J lost 2 bases, with 11 bases between them. DNA of the CDR3: TGTGCCAGCAGAAGCCCAGGGACTGGAAACACCATATATTTT. This translates into CASRSPGTGNTIYF.

The V call is TRBV7-6, the J call TRBJ1-6, with 10 bases fitting TRBD1. V lost 4 bases, J lost 10 bases, and 10 bases stayed unmatched. This CDR3 has 16 residues. Germline V lookup: CDR1 SGHVS, CDR2 FNYEAQ. CDR3 coding DNA: TGTGCCAGCAGCTACGGCCGGGACAGGGGCGGCTCACCCCTCCACTTT. Protein sequence: CASSYGRDRGGSPLHF.

This chain links TRBV5-1 with TRBJ2-3; D possibly corresponds to TRBD1 (6 bases). The V gene lost 0 bases and the J gene lost 6 bases, with 11 bases spanning the gap. The CDR3 consists of 14 residues. Looked up from germline, CDR1 is SGHRS and CDR2 is YFSETQ. CDR3 sequence (DNA): TGCGCCAGCAGCTTGGAGGGGGTCCCCGATACGCAGTATTTT. Protein: CASSLEGVPDTQYF.

This chain links TRBV6-6 with TRBJ1-2, with TRBD1 matching 7 bases. Trimming at V came to 1 base and at J to 1 base, leaving 0 bases not matched to a gene. Germline V gene lookup returns CDR1 MNHNY and CDR2 SVGAGI (reference sequence). There are 14 residues in the CDR3. The CDR3 is CASSYYRGNYGYTF. The CDR3, as DNA: TGTGCCAGCAGTTACTACAGGGGTAACTATGGCTACACCTTC.